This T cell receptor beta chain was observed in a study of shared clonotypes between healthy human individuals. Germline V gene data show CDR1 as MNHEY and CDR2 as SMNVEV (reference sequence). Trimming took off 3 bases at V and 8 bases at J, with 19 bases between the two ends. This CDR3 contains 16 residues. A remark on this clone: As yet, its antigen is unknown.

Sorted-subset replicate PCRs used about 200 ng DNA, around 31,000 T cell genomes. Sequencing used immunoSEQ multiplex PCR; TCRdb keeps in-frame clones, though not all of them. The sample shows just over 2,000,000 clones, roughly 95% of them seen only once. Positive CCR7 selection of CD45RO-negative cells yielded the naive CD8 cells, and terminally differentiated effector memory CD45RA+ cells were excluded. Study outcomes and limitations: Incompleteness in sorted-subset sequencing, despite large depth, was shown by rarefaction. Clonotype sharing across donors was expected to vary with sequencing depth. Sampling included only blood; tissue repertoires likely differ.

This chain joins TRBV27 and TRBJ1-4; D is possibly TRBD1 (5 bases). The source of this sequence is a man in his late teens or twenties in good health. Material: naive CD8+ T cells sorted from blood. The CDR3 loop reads CASSLLWGSGPEKLFF. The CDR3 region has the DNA TGTGCCAGCAGTTTGTTATGGGGCTCGGGGCCCGAAAAACTGTTTTTT.